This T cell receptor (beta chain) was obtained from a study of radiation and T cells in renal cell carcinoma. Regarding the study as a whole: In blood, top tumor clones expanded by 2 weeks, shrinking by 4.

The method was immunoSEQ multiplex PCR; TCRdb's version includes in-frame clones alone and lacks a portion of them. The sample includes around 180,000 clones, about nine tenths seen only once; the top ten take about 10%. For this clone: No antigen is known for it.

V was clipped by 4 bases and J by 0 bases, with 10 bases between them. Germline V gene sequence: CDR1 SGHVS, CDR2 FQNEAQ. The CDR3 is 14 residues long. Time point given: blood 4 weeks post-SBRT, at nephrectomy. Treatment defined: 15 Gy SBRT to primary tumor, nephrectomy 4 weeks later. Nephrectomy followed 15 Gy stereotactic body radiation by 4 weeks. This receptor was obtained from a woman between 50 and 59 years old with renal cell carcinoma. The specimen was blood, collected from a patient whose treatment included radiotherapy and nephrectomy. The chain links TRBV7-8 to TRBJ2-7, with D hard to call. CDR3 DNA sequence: TGTGCCAGCAGCTCCGGCCACGACTCCTACGAGCAGTACTTC. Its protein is CASSSGHDSYEQYF.